The sequence of this T cell receptor (beta chain) was determined in a study of blood T cell repertoires in COVID-19. The repertoire was sequenced with immunoSEQ multiplex PCR; TCRdb's copy has only in-frame clones and lacks some. The repertoire has fewer than 200,000 clones, 81% of them found once; the top ten carry 9% to 15%. The sequence came from a woman of 80 years or more with COVID-19, enrolled during active disease. The sample consisted of peripheral blood.

CDR3: CASSYLQGSSYEQYF. CDR3 nucleotide sequence: TGTGCCAGCAGTTACCTACAGGGGTCCTCCTACGAGCAGTACTTC. V gene TRBV28 combines with J gene TRBJ2-7; TRBD1 agrees at 7 bases. Germline CDR1 MDHEN, CDR2 SYDVKM. Trimming took 4 bases from V and 0 from J; bases not matched to a gene: 6. The CDR3 contains 15 residues.